The 7 T cell receptor beta chains given below trace back to one sample, sequenced in a study of graft-versus-host responses after intestinal transplantation. The repertoire was sequenced with immunoSEQ multiplex PCR; TCRdb's copy has only in-frame clones and lacks some. Among 90,000 to 130,000 clones listed, about 93% were seen once. Antigen specificity for these receptors is unknown. The sequenced sample was unstimulated CD8+ T cells sorted from spleen or lymph node cells, obtained before intestinal transplant. The receptors derive from a human donor who received an intestinal transplant.

The gene calls are TRBV28 and TRBJ1-5, with a possible D match to TRBD1 (5 bases). Between the trimmed V and J ends, which lost 3 bases and 0 bases, there was a span of 15 bases. There are 17 residues in the CDR3. CDR1 and CDR2 from the germline V gene are MDHEN and SYDVKM. CDR3 sequence reads: CASSFSGGSYSNQPQHF. CDR3 DNA: TGTGCCAGCAGTTTCTCGGGGGGGTCATATAGCAATCAGCCCCAGCATTTT.

The chain employs TRBV6-5 and TRBJ2-1; possibly TRBD1 or TRBD2 for D (5 bases each). V was shortened by 0 bases and J by 10 bases, with 16 bases between the two germline ends. The CDR3 runs to 15 residues. CDR1 and CDR2 (germline): MNHEY, SVGAGI. Here the CDR3 reads CASSYSKPGPGEQFF. In DNA, the CDR3 is TGTGCCAGCAGTTACTCGAAGCCGGGGCCAGGCGAGCAGTTCTTC.

The chain uses TRBV27 and TRBJ2-1; 10 bases align to TRBD2. The V gene end was trimmed by 7 bases and the J gene end by 3 bases; junction bases not matched to a gene: 6. Germline V gene sequence: CDR1 MNHEY, CDR2 SMNVEV (reference sequence). This CDR3 contains 15 residues. CDR3 nucleotide sequence: TGTGCCAGCAATCCGGGACTAGCGAACTACAATGAGCAGTTCTTC. Encoded protein: CASNPGLANYNEQFF.

This clone occurred a few times. The gene calls are TRBV4-1 and TRBJ2-7; D is unresolved. With 1 base removed from V and 3 bases from J, the gap between germline ends came to 7 bases. The germline gives CDR1 MGHRA, CDR2 YSYEKL. There are 13 residues in the CDR3. For the CDR3, the DNA is TGCGCCAGCAGCCAAGCCGTTAACTACGAGCAGTACTTC. Amino acid sequence: CASSQAVNYEQYF.

This sequence joins TRBV5-7 and TRBJ2-7; D is unresolved. TRBV5-7 is identified as an open reading frame with a role that is uncertain. The CDR3 runs to 14 residues. V was cut by 1 base and J by 6 bases, with 14 bases left in between. CDR3 in amino acids: CASSLIAGLSEQYF. DNA of the CDR3: TGTGCCAGCAGCTTGATCGCTGGGCTCTCCGAGCAGTACTTC.

The chain couples TRBV5-6 to TRBJ1-2, with D unclear. This CDR3 has 13 residues. Trimming took 2 bases from V and 2 from J, leaving 7 bases between them. Germline lookup yields CDR1 SGHDT and CDR2 YYEEEE. CDR3 DNA: TGTGCCAGCAGCTTTCAAACAAACTATGGCTACACCTTC. Residues: CASSFQTNYGYTF. The variable domain in full, with the rest retrieved from reference TRBV5-6 and TRBJ1-2, is DAGVTQSPTHLIKTRGQQVTLRCSPKSGHDTVSWYQQALGQGPQFIFQYYEEEERQRGNFPDRFSGHQFPNYSSELNVNALLLGDSALYLCASSFQTNYGYTFGSGTRLTVV.

The genes are TRBV12-5 and TRBJ2-6, with unresolved D. The germline gives CDR1 LGHNT, CDR2 FRNRAP. CDR3 size: 15 residues. The V end lost 7 bases, the J end lost 1 base, and 11 bases lay between the germline ends. CDR3 nucleotide sequence: TGTGCTAGTGCCTGGGTCCGTTCTGGGGCCAACGTCCTGACTTTC. This gives the protein CASAWVRSGANVLTF.